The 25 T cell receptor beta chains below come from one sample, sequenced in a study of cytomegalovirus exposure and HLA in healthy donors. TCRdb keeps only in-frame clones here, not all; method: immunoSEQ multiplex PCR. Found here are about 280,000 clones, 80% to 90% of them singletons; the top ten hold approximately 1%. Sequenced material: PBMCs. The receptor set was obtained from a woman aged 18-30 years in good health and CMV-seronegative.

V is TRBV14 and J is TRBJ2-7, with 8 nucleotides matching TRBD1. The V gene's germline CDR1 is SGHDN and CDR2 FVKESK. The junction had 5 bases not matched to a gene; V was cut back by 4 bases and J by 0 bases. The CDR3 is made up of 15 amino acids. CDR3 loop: CASSLFRGPSYEQYF. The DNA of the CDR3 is TGTGCCAGCAGCCTCTTCAGGGGGCCCTCCTACGAGCAGTACTTC.

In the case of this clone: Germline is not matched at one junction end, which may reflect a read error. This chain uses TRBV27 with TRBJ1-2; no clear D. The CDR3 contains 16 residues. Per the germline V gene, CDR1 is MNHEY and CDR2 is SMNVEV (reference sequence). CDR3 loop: CASRLSPAANNYGYTF. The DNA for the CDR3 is TGTGCCAGCAGATTATCCCCCGCGGCGAATAACTATGGCTACACCTTC.

The CDR3 is CASRAMAGVSYNEQFF. For the CDR3, the DNA is TGTGCCAGCAGGGCTATGGCGGGAGTATCCTACAATGAGCAGTTCTTC. The chain is built from TRBV27 and TRBJ2-1; TRBD2 matches 7 bases. Germline-derived CDR1 and CDR2 are MNHEY and SMNVEV (reference sequence). Trimming removed 6 bases from V and 1 base from J; junction bases left unmatched: 9. CDR3 length: 16 amino acids.

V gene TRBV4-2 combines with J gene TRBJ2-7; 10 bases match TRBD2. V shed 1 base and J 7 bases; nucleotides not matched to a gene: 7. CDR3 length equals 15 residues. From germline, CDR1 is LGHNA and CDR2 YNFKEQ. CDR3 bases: TGTGCCAGCAGCCAAGGTCCGGAGCGGGAGGGTGAGCAGTACTTC. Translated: CASSQGPEREGEQYF.

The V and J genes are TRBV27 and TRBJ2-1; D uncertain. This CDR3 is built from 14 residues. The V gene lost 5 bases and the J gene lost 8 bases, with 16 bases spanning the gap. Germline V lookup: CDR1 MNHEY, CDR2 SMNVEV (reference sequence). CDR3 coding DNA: TGTGCCAGCAGTAGTAGAACCGAGTCGGATGAGCAGTTCTTC. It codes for CASSSRTESDEQFF.

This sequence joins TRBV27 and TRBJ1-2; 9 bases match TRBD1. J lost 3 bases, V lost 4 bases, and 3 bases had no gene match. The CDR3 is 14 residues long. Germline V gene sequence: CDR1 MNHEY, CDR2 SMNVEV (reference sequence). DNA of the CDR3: TGTGCCAGCAGTTCCTGGACAGGGGACTATGGCTACACCTTC. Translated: CASSSWTGDYGYTF.

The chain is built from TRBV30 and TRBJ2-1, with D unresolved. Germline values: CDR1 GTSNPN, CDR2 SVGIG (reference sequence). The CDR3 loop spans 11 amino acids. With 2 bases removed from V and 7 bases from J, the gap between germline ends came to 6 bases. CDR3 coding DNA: TGTGCCTGGAGTTATTCGAATGAGCAGTTCTTC. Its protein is CAWSYSNEQFF.

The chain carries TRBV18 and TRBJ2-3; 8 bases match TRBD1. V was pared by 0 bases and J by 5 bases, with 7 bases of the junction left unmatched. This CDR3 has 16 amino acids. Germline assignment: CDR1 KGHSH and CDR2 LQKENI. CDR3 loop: CASSPPGQGNLDTQYF. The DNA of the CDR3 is TGTGCCAGCTCACCACCCGGACAGGGTAATTTAGATACGCAGTATTTT.

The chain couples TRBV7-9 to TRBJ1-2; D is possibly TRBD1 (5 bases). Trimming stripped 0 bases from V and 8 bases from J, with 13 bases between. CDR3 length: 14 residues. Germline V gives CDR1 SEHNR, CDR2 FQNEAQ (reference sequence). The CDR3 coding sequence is TGTGCCAGCAGCTTAGCGGGCAGGGCGGAAGGCTACACCTTC. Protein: CASSLAGRAEGYTF.

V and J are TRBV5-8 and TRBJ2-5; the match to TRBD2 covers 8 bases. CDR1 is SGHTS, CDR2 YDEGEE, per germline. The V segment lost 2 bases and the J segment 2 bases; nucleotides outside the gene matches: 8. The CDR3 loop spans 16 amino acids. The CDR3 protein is CASSFGVAGRQETQYF. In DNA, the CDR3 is TGTGCCAGCAGCTTTGGGGTAGCGGGGAGACAAGAGACCCAGTACTTC.

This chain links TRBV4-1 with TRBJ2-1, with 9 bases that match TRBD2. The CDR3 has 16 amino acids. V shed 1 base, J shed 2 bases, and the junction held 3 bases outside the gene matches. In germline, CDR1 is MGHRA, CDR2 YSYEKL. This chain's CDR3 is CASSQVEREAYNEQFF. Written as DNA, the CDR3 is TGCGCCAGCAGCCAAGTTGAGCGGGAGGCCTACAATGAGCAGTTCTTC.

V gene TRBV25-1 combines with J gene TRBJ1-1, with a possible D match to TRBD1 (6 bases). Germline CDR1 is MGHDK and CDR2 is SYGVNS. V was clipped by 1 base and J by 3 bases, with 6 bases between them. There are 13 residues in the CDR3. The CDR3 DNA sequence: TGTGCCAGCAGTGAATCAGGGGACACTGAAGCTTTCTTT. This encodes CASSESGDTEAFF.

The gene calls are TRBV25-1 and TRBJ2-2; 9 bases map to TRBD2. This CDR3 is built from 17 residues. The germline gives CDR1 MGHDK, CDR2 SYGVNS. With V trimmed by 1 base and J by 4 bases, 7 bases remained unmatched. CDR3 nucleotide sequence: TGTGCCAGCAGTGAATTGGCGGGAGGGCGGAGCACCGGGGAGCTGTTTTTT. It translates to CASSELAGGRSTGELFF.

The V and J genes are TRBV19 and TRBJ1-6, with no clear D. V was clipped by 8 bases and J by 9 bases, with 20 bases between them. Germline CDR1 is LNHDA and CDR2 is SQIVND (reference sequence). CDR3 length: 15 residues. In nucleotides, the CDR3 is TGTGCCAGTCGTCTCTCCGGAGGGTCCAGTTCACCCCTCCACTTT. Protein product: CASRLSGGSSSPLHF. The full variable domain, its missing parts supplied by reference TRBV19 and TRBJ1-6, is DGGITQSPKYLFRKEGQNVTLSCEQNLNHDAMYWYRQDPGQGLRLIYYSQIVNDFQKGDIAEGYSVSREKKESFPLTVTSAQKNPTAFYLCASRLSGGSSSPLHFGNGTRLTVT.

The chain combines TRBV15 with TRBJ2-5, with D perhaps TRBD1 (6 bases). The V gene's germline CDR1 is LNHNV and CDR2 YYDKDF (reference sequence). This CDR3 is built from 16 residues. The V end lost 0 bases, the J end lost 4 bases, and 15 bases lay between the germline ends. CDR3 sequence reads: CATSRDRGQGRETQYF. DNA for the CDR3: TGTGCCACCAGCAGAGATAGAGGCCAGGGGAGAGAGACCCAGTACTTC.

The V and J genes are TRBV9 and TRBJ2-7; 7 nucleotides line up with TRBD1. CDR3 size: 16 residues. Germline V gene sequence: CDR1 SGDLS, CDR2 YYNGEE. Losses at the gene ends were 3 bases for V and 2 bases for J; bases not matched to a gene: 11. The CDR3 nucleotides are TGTGCCAGCAGCGCCTGGGACAGTCGAACCACCTACGAGCAGTACTTC. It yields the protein CASSAWDSRTTYEQYF.

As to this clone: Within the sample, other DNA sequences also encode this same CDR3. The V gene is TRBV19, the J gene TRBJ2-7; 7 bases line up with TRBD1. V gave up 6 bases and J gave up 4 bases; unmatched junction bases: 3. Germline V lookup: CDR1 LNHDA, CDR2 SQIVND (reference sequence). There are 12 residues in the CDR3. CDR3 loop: CASSRQGYEQYF. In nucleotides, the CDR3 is TGTGCCAGTAGCAGACAGGGATACGAGCAGTACTTC.

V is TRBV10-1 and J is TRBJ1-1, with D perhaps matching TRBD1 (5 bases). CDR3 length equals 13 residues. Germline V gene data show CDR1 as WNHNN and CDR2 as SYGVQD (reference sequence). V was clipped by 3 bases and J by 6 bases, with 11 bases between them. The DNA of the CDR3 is TGCGCCAGCAGTGACTCAGGGTTGGCTGAAGCTTTCTTT. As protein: CASSDSGLAEAFF.

CDR3 bases: TGTGCCAGCTCACAACAGGGGGCGCGTCAATCAGATACGCAGTATTTT. Protein sequence: CASSQQGARQSDTQYF. V gene TRBV18 combines with J gene TRBJ2-3; 9 bases fit TRBD1. CDR3 length equals 16 residues. V lost 4 bases and J lost 4; bases outside the gene matches: 9. The germline CDR1 and CDR2 sequences are KGHSH and LQKENI.

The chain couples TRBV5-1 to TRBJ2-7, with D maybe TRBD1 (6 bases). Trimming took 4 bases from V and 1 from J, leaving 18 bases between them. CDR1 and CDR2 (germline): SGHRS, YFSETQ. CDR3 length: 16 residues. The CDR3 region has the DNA TGCGCCAGCAGCGCTCCAGGGGCGGCAGGATCCTACGAGCAGTACTTC. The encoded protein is CASSAPGAAGSYEQYF.

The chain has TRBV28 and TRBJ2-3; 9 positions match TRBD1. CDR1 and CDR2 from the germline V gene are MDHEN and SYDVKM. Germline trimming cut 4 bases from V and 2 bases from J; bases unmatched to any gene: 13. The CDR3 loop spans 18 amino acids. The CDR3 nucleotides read TGTGCCAGCAGTTCGGATGGCTCGGGACAGGGTAACACAGATACGCAGTATTTT. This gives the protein CASSSDGSGQGNTDTQYF.

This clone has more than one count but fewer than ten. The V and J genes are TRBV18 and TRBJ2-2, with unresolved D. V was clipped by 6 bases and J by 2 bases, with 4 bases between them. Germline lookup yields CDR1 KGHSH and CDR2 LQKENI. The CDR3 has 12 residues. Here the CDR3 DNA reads TGTGCCAGCTCCTCTAACACCGGGGAGCTGTTTTTT. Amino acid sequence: CASSSNTGELFF.

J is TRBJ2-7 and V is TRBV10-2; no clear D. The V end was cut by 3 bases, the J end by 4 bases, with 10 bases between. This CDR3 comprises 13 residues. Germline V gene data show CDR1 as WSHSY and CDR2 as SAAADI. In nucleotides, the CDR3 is TGCGCCAGCAGTGAAGACTTAAATTACGAGCAGTACTTC. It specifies CASSEDLNYEQYF.

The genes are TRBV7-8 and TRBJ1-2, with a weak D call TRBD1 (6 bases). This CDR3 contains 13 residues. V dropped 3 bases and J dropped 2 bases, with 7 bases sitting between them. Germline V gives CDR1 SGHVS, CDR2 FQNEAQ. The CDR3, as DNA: TGTGCCAGCAGCTTTGGACAGAACTATGGCTACACCTTC. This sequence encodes CASSFGQNYGYTF. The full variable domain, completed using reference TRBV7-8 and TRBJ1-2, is GAGVSQSPRYKVAKRGQDVALRCDPISGHVSLFWYQQALGQGPEFLTYFQNEAQLDKSGLPSDRFFAERPEGSVSTLKIQRTQQEDSAVYLCASSFGQNYGYTFGSGTRLTVV.

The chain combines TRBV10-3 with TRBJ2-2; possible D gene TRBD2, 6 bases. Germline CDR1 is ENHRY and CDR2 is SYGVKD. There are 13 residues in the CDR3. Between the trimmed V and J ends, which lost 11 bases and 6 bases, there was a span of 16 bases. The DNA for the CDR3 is TGTGCCGTCCTTGCCGGGGGAGCCGGGGAGCTGTTTTTT. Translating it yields CAVLAGGAGELFF.